What follows is one T cell receptor (beta chain) and its context. Its antigen remains unidentified. 5'RACE with constant-segment primers yielded barcoded, UMI-tagged TCR alpha and TCR beta cDNA libraries. TCRdb ran MiXCR on the 5' RACE reads and lists one entry per CDR3 protein. The sample consists of some 600,000 distinct CDR3 sequences, around a sixth of them appearing once. The germline V and J ends were trimmed by 4 bases and 4 bases, with 14 bases remaining between them. Looked up from germline, CDR1 is SGHTA and CDR2 is FQGNSA. The CDR3 is 15 residues long. The data derive from a study of T-cell memory formation after mild COVID-19. Study-level background: The TCR clusters were mostly specific to one donor. Study-wide points: Some clones that responded turned up in pre-infection memory, which suggests that cross-reactive memory joined in. Clones that got smaller from day 15 to 85 had even CD4/CD8, while clones growing later tipped toward CD4+.

The sample consisted of PBMCs or a T cell subset sorted from them (not recorded which). The V and J genes are TRBV7-2 and TRBJ2-1; D remains ambiguous. This clonotype originated in an adult woman who had mild COVID-19 (a few samples of this study predate the infection). Cell type and time point are not known. CDR3 protein: CASSSSSSNYNEQFF. The CDR3 bases are TGTGCCAGCAGCTCCTCAAGCAGTAATTACAATGAGCAGTTCTTC.